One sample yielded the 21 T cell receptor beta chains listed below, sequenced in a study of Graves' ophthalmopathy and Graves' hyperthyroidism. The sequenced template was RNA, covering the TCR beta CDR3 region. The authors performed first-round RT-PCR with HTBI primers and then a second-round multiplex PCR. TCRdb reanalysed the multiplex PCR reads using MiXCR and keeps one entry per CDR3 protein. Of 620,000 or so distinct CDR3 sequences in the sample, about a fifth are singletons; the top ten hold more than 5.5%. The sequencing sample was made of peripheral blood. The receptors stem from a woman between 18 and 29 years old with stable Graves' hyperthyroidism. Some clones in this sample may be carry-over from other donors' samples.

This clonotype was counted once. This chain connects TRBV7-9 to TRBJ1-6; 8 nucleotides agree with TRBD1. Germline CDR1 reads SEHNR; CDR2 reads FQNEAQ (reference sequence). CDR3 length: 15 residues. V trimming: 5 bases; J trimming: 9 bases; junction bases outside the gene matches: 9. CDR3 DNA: TGTGCCAGCAGCAGCAAGGGCAGGGGGCTTTCACCCCTCCACTTT. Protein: CASSSKGRGLSPLHF.

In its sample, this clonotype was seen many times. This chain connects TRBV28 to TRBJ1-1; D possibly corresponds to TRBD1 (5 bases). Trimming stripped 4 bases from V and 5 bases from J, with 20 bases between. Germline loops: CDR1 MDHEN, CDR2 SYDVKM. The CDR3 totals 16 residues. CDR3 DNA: TGTGCCAGCAGTTACTTTGGGCGGGCCGGGGGGACTGAAGCTTTCTTT. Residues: CASSYFGRAGGTEAFF.

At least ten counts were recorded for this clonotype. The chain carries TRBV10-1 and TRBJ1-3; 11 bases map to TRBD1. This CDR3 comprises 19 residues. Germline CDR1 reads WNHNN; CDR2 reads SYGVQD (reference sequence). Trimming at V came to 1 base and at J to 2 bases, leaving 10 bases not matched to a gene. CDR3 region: CASSEWTGGLGTAGNTIYF. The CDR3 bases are TGCGCCAGCAGTGAGTGGACAGGGGGCCTGGGCACAGCTGGAAACACCATATATTTT.

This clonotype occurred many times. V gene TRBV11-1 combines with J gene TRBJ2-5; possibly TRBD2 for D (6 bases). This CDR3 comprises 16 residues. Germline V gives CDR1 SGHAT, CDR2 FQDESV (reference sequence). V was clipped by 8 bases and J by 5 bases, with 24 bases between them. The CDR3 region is CASRGTLLAGFETQYF. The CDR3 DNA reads TGTGCCAGCCGGGGGACTCTCCTCGCGGGGTTCGAGACCCAGTACTTC.

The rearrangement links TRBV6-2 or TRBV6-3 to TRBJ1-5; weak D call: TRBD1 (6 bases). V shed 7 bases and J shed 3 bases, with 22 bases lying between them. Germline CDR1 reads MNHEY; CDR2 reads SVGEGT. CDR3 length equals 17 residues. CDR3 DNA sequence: TGTGCCAGCAAGGGGGTACGACAGCGTATTCTCAATCAGCCCCAGCATTTT. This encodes CASKGVRQRILNQPQHF.

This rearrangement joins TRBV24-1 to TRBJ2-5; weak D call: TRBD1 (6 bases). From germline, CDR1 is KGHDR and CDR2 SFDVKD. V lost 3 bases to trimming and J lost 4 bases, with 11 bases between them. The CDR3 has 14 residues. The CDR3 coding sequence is TGTGCCACCAGTGATAACAGGGTTGGAGAGACCCAGTACTTC. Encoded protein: CATSDNRVGETQYF.

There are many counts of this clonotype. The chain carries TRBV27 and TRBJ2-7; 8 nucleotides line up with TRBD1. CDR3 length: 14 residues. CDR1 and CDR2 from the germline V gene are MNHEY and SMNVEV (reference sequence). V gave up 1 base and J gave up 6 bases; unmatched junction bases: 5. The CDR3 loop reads CASSLLDRVSEQYF. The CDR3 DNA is TGTGCCAGCAGTTTATTGGACAGGGTCTCCGAGCAGTACTTC.

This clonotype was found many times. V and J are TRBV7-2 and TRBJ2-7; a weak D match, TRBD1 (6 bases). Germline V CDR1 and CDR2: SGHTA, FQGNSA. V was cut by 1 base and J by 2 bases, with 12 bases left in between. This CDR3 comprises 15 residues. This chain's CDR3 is CASSLGADSTYEQYF. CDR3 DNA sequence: TGTGCCAGCAGCTTAGGAGCGGACAGCACCTACGAGCAGTACTTC.

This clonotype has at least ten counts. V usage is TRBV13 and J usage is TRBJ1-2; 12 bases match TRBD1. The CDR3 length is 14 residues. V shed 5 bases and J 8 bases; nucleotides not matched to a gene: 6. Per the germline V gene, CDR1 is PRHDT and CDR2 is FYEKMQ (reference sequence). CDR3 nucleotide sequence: TGTGCCAGCAGCAGCCGGGACAGGGGGCAAGGCTACACCTTC. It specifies CASSSRDRGQGYTF.

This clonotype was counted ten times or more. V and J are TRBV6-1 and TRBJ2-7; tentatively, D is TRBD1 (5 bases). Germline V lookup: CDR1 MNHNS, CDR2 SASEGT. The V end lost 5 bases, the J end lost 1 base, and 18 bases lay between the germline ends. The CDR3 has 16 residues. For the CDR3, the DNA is TGTGCCAGCAGTAGGGGTCGGGCGGCCGAATCCTACGAGCAGTACTTC. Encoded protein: CASSRGRAAESYEQYF.

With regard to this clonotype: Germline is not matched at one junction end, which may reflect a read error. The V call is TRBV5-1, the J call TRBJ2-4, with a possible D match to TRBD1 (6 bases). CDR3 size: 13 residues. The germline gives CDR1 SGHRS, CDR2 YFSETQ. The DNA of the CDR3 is TGCGCCAGCAGCTCTGACAGGTGGGGCATTAAGTACTTC. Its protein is CASSSDRWGIKYF.

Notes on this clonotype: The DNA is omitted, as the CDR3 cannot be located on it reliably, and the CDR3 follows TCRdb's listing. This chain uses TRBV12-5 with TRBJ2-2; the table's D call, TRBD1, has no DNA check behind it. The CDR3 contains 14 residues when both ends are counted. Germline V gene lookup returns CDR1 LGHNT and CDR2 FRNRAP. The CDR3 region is CASGLFGAGGELFF.

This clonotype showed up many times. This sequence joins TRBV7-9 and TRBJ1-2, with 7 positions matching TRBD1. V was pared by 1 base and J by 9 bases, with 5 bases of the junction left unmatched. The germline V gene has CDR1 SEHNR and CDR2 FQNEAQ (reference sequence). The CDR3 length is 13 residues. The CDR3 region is CASSLGGQYRYTF. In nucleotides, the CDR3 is TGTGCCAGCAGCTTAGGGGGACAGTATCGCTACACCTTC.

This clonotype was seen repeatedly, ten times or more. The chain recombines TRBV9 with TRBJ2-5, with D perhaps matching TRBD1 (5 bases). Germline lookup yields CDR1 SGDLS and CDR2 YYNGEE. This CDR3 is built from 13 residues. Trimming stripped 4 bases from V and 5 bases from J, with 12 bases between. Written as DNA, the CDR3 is TGTGCCAGCAGCCCCCAGGGTGAGGAGACCCAGTACTTC. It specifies CASSPQGEETQYF.

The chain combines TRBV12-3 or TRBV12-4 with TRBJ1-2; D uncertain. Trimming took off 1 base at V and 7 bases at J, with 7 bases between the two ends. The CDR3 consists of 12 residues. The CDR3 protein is CASSLEGSGYTF. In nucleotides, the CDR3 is TGTGCCAGCAGTTTAGAAGGCTCTGGCTACACCTTC.

CDR3 DNA: TGTGCCAGCATCCGTCTAGCGGGAGGGGCCTCCTACGAGCAGTACTTC. Its translation: CASIRLAGGASYEQYF. The genes are TRBV6-1 and TRBJ2-7, with 12 bases fitting TRBD2. Germline V lookup: CDR1 MNHNS, CDR2 SASEGT. V lost 7 bases, J lost 0 bases, and 7 bases stayed unmatched. CDR3 length equals 16 residues.

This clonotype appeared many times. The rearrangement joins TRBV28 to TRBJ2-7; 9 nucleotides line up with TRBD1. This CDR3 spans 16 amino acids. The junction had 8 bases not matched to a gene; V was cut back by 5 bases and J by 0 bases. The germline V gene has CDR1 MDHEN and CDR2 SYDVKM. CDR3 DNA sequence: TGTGCCAGCAGTCCAAACAGGGGGCTAAGCTCCTACGAGCAGTACTTC. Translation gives CASSPNRGLSSYEQYF.

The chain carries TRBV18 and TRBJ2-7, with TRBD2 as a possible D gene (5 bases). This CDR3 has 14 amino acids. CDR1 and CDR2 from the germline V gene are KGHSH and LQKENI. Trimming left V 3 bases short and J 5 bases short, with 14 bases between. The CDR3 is CASSPGPMGDEQYF. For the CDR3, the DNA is TGTGCCAGCTCACCCGGACCCATGGGAGACGAGCAGTACTTC. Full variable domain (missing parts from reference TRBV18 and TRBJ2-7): NAGVMQNPRHLVRRRGQEARLRCSPMKGHSHVYWYRQLPEEGLKFMVYLQKENIIDESGMPKERFSAEFPKEGPSILRIQQVVRGDSAAYFCASSPGPMGDEQYFGPGTRLTVT.

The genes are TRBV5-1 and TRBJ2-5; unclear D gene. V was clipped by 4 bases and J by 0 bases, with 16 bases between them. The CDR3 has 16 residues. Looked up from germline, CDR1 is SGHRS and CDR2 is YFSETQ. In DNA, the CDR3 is TGCGCCAGCAGCATCAGACCCCGGACCAACCAAGAGACCCAGTACTTC. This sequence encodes CASSIRPRTNQETQYF.

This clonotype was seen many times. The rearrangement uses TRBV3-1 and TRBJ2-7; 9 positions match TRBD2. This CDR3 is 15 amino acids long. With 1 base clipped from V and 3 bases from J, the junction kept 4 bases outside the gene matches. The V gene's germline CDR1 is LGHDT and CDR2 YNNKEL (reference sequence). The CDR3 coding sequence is TGTGCCAGCAGCCAAGCGGTGACTAGCGGCTACGAGCAGTACTTC. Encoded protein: CASSQAVTSGYEQYF.

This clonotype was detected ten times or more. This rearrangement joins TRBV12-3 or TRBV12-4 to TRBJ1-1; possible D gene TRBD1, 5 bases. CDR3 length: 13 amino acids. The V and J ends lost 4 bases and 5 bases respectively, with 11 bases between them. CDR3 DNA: TGTGCCAGCAGTTCCCGGGGGAGGACTGAAGCTTTCTTT. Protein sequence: CASSSRGRTEAFF.